These T cell receptor beta chains were read from a single sample in a study of blood T cell repertoires in COVID-19. Sequenced by immunoSEQ multiplex PCR; TCRdb stores in-frame clones only, minus some. This sample yields under 200,000 clones, of which 70% to 90% are seen a single time; 7.5% to 10% belongs to the top ten. The specimen sequenced was PBMCs or T cells enriched from blood (not recorded which). The origin of the receptors is a young woman who had recovered from COVID-19. CDR3s include the opening cysteine and the closing phenylalanine or tryptophan. Fields, in order: CDR3 protein, CDR3 DNA, clone size, V gene, D gene, J gene. The D gene is left open where the match is weak. Clone size is given for some rows only: seen once, a few or many times, or a class if the clone is expanded.

CARTPPRQGVLSGNTIYF,TGTGCCAGAACCCCCCCTAGACAGGGGGTACTCTCTGGAAACACCATATATTTT,NA,TRBV7-5,NA,TRBJ1-3
CASSLLTGELFF,TGTGCCAGCAGTTTATTAACCGGGGAGCTGTTTTTT,NA,TRBV28,NA,TRBJ2-2
CSAADRNEQFF,TGCAGTGCCGCCGACAGGAATGAGCAGTTCTTC,NA,TRBV20-1,NA,TRBJ2-1
CASSPQGAGEQYF,TGTGCCAGCTCACCACAGGGGGCGGGCGAGCAGTACTTC,NA,TRBV18,TRBD1,TRBJ2-7
CATSDPGRESGYTF,TGTGCCACCAGTGACCCCGGGAGGGAGAGTGGCTACACCTTC,NA,TRBV24-1,NA,TRBJ1-2
CASTQHSGNTIYF,TGTGCCAGCACCCAACACTCTGGAAACACCATATATTTT,NA,TRBV3-1/TRBV3-2,NA,TRBJ1-3
CATSDVGGGTDTQYF,TGTGCCACCAGTGATGTGGGGGGGGGCACAGATACGCAGTATTTT,NA,TRBV24-1,TRBD2,TRBJ2-3
CASSPEPRGRRSGAFF,TGTGCCAGCAGCCCCGAACCCCGCGGACGGCGCAGCGGGGCTTTCTTT,once,TRBV11-2,NA,TRBJ1-1
CASSLDPGPGANVLTF,TGTGCCAGCAGCTTGGACCCAGGGCCTGGGGCCAACGTCCTGACTTTC,NA,TRBV5-4,NA,TRBJ2-6
CASNFRGQGITGELFF,TGTGCCAGTAATTTTAGGGGGCAGGGGATCACCGGGGAGCTGTTTTTT,many,TRBV19,TRBD1,TRBJ2-2
CASSAGTSGVYEQYF,TGCGCCAGCAGCGCCGGGACTAGCGGGGTCTACGAGCAGTACTTC,once,TRBV5-1,TRBD2,TRBJ2-7
CASSPGTVNSPLHF,TGTGCCAGCAGCCCCGGGACAGTTAATTCACCCCTCCACTTT,once,TRBV7-9,TRBD1,TRBJ1-6
CASSFMAGTGTQYF,TGTGCCAGCAGCTTCATGGCGGGGACGGGGACCCAGTACTTC,NA,TRBV11-2,NA,TRBJ2-5
CASSDDRVSGEQYF,TGTGCCAGCAGTGATGACAGGGTCTCAGGAGAGCAGTACTTC,NA,TRBV2,TRBD1,TRBJ2-7
CASSSWTGANTEAFF,TGCGCCAGCAGCTCGTGGACAGGGGCGAACACTGAAGCTTTCTTT,NA,TRBV5-1,TRBD1,TRBJ1-1
CSVLQGGLAAYNEQFF,TGCAGCGTCCTCCAAGGGGGACTAGCAGCCTACAATGAGCAGTTCTTC,NA,TRBV29-1,TRBD2,TRBJ2-1
CAIRRTASTDTQYF,TGTGCCATCAGAAGGACAGCCAGCACAGATACGCAGTATTTT,NA,TRBV10-3,NA,TRBJ2-3
CASSLPGKTEAFF,TGCGCCAGCAGCTTGCCAGGGAAGACTGAAGCTTTCTTT,NA,TRBV5-1,NA,TRBJ1-1
CASSLIRGSNYGYTF,TGTGCCAGCAGCTTAATCCGGGGTTCTAACTATGGCTACACCTTC,NA,TRBV7-9,NA,TRBJ1-2
CASGKGTNTGELFF,TGTGCTAGTGGCAAGGGGACTAACACCGGGGAGCTGTTTTTT,NA,TRBV12-5,NA,TRBJ2-2
CASSPRGGKSSPSQF,TGTGCCAGCAGTCCCCGTGGCGGGAAGAGTTCCCCGTCCCAATTT,NA,TRBV7-9,NA,TRBJ2-3
CATSEPGQGPGYNSPLHF,TGTGCCACCAGTGAGCCAGGACAGGGCCCCGGTTATAATTCACCCCTCCACTTT,NA,TRBV24-1,TRBD1,TRBJ1-6
CASSSGQGFLALHF,TGTGCCAGCAGCTCGGGACAGGGTTTTCTGGCCCTCCACTTT,NA,TRBV5-5,TRBD1,TRBJ1-6
CASIRKTDSSPLHF,TGTGCCAGCATCAGAAAGACGGACTCTTCACCCCTCCACTTT,NA,TRBV27,NA,TRBJ1-6
CASSISVNTEAFF,TGTGCCAGTAGTATATCGGTGAACACTGAAGCTTTCTTT,NA,TRBV19,NA,TRBJ1-1
CASSWDSTYEQYF,TGTGCCAGCAGCTGGGACAGCACCTACGAGCAGTACTTC,NA,TRBV11-2,TRBD1,TRBJ2-7
CASSKSKGDRGQWTGELFF,TGTGCCAGCAGCAAATCGAAAGGGGACAGGGGGCAATGGACCGGGGAGCTGTTTTTT,NA,TRBV21-1,NA,TRBJ2-2
CASSSRQANTGELFF,TGCGCCAGCAGCTCTAGACAGGCGAACACCGGGGAGCTGTTTTTT,few,TRBV5-1,NA,TRBJ2-2
CAWGLGLAGVSDTQYF,TGTGCCTGGGGACTAGGACTAGCGGGGGTGTCAGATACGCAGTATTTT,NA,TRBV30,TRBD2,TRBJ2-3
CASGQTGFAGELFF,TGTGCCAGCGGACAGACAGGGTTTGCCGGGGAGCTGTTTTTT,NA,TRBV5-6,TRBD1,TRBJ2-2
CASSGHLYEQYF,TGTGCCAGCAGTGGCCACCTCTACGAGCAGTACTTC,NA,TRBV28,NA,TRBJ2-7
CASSSRGVTGELFF,TGTGCCAGCAGCTCCAGGGGTGTCACCGGGGAGCTGTTTTTT,NA,TRBV6-5,NA,TRBJ2-2
CASSLDLETQYF,TGCGCCAGCAGCTTGGATCTGGAGACCCAGTACTTC,NA,TRBV5-1,NA,TRBJ2-5
CATADRGAYEQYF,TGTGCCACCGCGGACAGGGGGGCCTACGAGCAGTACTTC,NA,TRBV10-3,TRBD1,TRBJ2-7
CASSLAGAGSPLHF,TGTGCCAGCAGCTTAGCGGGGGCTGGGTCACCCCTCCACTTT,NA,TRBV7-3,NA,TRBJ1-6
CASSHRTGTSETQYF,TGTGCCAGCAGCCATAGGACGGGGACATCAGAGACCCAGTACTTC,NA,TRBV7-9,NA,TRBJ2-5
CASSPPGLGFGEQFF,TGTGCCAGCAGTCCCCCGGGACTAGGATTCGGTGAGCAGTTCTTC,once,TRBV7-9,TRBD2,TRBJ2-1
CASSYMGAGTNEKLFF,TGCGCCAGCAGCTACATGGGGGCCGGGACTAATGAAAAACTGTTTTTT,NA,TRBV5-1,NA,TRBJ1-4
CASSQDNQPQHF,TGTGCCAGCAGCCAGGACAATCAGCCCCAGCATTTT,NA,TRBV6-6,NA,TRBJ1-5
CASSFWADHPPQHF,TGTGCCAGTAGTTTTTGGGCAGATCATCCGCCCCAGCATTTT,NA,TRBV19,NA,TRBJ1-5
CASSSAERGEGSNEQFF,TGCGCCAGCAGCTCCGCGGAGCGGGGGGAGGGAAGCAATGAGCAGTTCTTC,NA,TRBV4-1,TRBD2,TRBJ2-1
CASSLQGAPYGYTF,TGTGCCAGCAGCTTGCAGGGGGCTCCTTACGGCTACACCTTC,NA,TRBV6-2/TRBV6-3,TRBD1,TRBJ1-2
CASSRRTSGVKETQYF,TGTGCCAGCAGCCGTCGGACTAGCGGGGTAAAAGAGACCCAGTACTTC,NA,TRBV3-1/TRBV3-2,TRBD2,TRBJ2-5
CASSYEYSQETQYF,TGTGCCAGCAGTTACGAGTACAGCCAAGAGACCCAGTACTTC,NA,TRBV6-5,NA,TRBJ2-5
CASKGWTGVYNEQFF,TGTGCCAGCAAAGGCTGGACAGGTGTCTACAATGAGCAGTTCTTC,NA,TRBV2,TRBD1,TRBJ2-1
CASSLRNVLSGGYGYTF,TGTGCCAGCAGCTTAAGGAATGTATTGTCGGGGGGCTATGGCTACACCTTC,once,TRBV5-4,NA,TRBJ1-2